The rows below give T cell receptor beta chains drawn from one sample of a study of tumor-infiltrating lymphocytes in primary liver carcinoma. TCRdb recomputed calls from the multiplex PCR reads with MiXCR, one row per CDR3 protein. Among 300,000 to 350,000 distinct CDR3 sequences listed, approximately 64% were seen once. The specimen sequenced was peripheral blood. These receptors came from a man aged 40-50 years with primary liver carcinoma and hepatitis B virus infection. Each CDR3 is given with its conserved first and last residue. The order of the fields is CDR3 DNA, CDR3 protein, J gene, V gene, D gene, clone size. The D gene is left open where the match is weak. Rows may omit the clone size; those that give it use once, few, many or a size class.

DNA: TGTACCAGGAGCTTAGATCCCCCCCACGAGCACTACTTC; CDR3: CTRSLDPPHEHYF; J: TRBJ2-5; V: TRBV11-3; D: NA; size: NA
DNA: TGTGCCAGCAGCTTGGACATGGTAGCAGATACGCACTATTTT; CDR3: CASSLDMVADTHYF; J: TRBJ2-3; V: TRBV11-2; D: NA; size: NA
DNA: TGTGCCAGTAGTTTCCTGGGCGGGAGCTCCTACGAGCAGTACTTC; CDR3: CASSFLGGSSYEQYF; J: TRBJ2-7; V: TRBV6-2/TRBV6-3; D: TRBD2; size: NA
DNA: TGTGCAAGCAACATTGGGACTAGCGGGGGTACCTACAATGAGCAGTTCTTC; CDR3: CASNIGTSGGTYNEQFF; J: TRBJ2-1; V: TRBV11-2; D: TRBD2; size: once
DNA: TGTGTCAGCAGCCGAACGGGGGGGTTTAACGAGCAGTACTTC; CDR3: CVSSRTGGFNEQYF; J: TRBJ2-7; V: TRBV11-2; D: TRBD2; size: NA
DNA: TGTGCCAGCAGCCCAAATTCACTGGCGGCCAAAAACATTCAGTACTTC; CDR3: CASSPNSLAAKNIQYF; J: TRBJ2-4; V: TRBV6-5; D: NA; size: many
DNA: TGCGCCAGCAGCGGCGGGTCCGTTGAGGGGGGGCCTGAAGCTTTCTTT; CDR3: CASSGGSVEGGPEAFF; J: TRBJ1-1; V: TRBV5-1; D: NA; size: NA
DNA: TGTGCCAGCAGCTTTCAAAGCCTAGCGGGTAAGGATGTGCAGTTCTTC; CDR3: CASSFQSLAGKDVQFF; J: TRBJ2-1; V: TRBV11-2; D: TRBD2; size: NA
DNA: TGTGCCAGCAGTCAGCAGGTGATCATTGAAGCTTTCTTT; CDR3: CASSQQVIIEAFF; J: TRBJ1-1; V: TRBV12-3/TRBV12-4; D: NA; size: NA
DNA: TGTGCCAGCAGGGGCGGGACATATACCTACGAGCAGTACTTC; CDR3: CASRGGTYTYEQYF; J: TRBJ2-7; V: TRBV6-1; D: NA; size: many
DNA: TGTGCCAGCAGCTTATATGCGAACACTGAAGCTTTCTTT; CDR3: CASSLYANTEAFF; J: TRBJ1-1; V: TRBV11-3; D: NA; size: many
DNA: TGTGCCAGCAGCCGACAGGGTATGGGAACCTACGAGCAGTACTTC; CDR3: CASSRQGMGTYEQYF; J: TRBJ2-7; V: TRBV5-5; D: TRBD1; size: many
DNA: TGTGCCAGCAGCTTAGAACACTCTGGAAACACCATATATTTT; CDR3: CASSLEHSGNTIYF; J: TRBJ1-3; V: TRBV11-2; D: NA; size: many
DNA: TGTGCCACCAGCGATTTCAATGAAAAACTGCTTTTT; CDR3: CATSDFNEKLLF; J: TRBJ1-4; V: TRBV24-1; D: NA; size: NA
DNA: TGTGCCAGCAGCGCCCTAGCGGGAGATCTCACAGATACGCAGTATTTT; CDR3: CASSALAGDLTDTQYF; J: TRBJ2-3; V: TRBV11-2; D: TRBD2; size: once
DNA: TGCGCCAGCAGCCCAGGGGACCAACCCGGGGGGACTGAAGCTTTCTTT; CDR3: CASSPGDQPGGTEAFF; J: TRBJ1-1; V: TRBV5-1; D: NA; size: NA
DNA: TGTGCCATTCAGCGAGGGACAGGGGCCCACGAGCAGTACTTC; CDR3: CAIQRGTGAHEQYF; J: TRBJ2-7; V: TRBV12-3/TRBV12-4; D: TRBD1; size: NA
DNA: TGTGCCAGCAGCTCTAGGGGCGGGAGGGTAGATACGCAGTATTTT; CDR3: CASSSRGGRVDTQYF; J: TRBJ2-3; V: TRBV7-9; D: TRBD2; size: NA
DNA: TGTGCCAGCAGTCCAGGGGATCCACCCCTCCACTTT; CDR3: CASSPGDPPLHF; J: TRBJ1-6; V: TRBV28; D: NA; size: NA
DNA: TGTGCCGGCAACTTAGAGGGGGCGGGAGGGTTCCCAGATACGCAGTATTTT; CDR3: CAGNLEGAGGFPDTQYF; J: TRBJ2-3; V: TRBV11-2; D: TRBD2; size: NA
DNA: TGTGCCAGCAGCCTACGACAGGGGGCAGATACGCAGTGTTTT; CDR3: CASSLRQGADTQCF; J: TRBJ2-3; V: TRBV11-3; D: TRBD1; size: NA
DNA: TGTTCCATCAGTCAACCCCTCCGACTAGCGGGAACCACAGATACGCAGTATTTT; CDR3: CSISQPLRLAGTTDTQYF; J: TRBJ2-3; V: TRBV10-3; D: TRBD2; size: NA
DNA: TGTGCCAGCAGCTTGGTTAGCGGGAGAAGAGATACGCAGTATTTT; CDR3: CASSLVSGRRDTQYF; J: TRBJ2-3; V: TRBV5-4; D: TRBD2; size: few
DNA: TGTGTCAGCAGTGACGGAGGCGGACAGACCTCCTACGAGCAGTACTTC; CDR3: CVSSDGGGQTSYEQYF; J: TRBJ2-7; V: TRBV6-2/TRBV6-3; D: NA; size: NA
DNA: TGTGCCAGCGCCGTACACGTGGAGTCCGGGGAGCTGTTTTTT; CDR3: CASAVHVESGELFF; J: TRBJ2-2; V: TRBV12-3/TRBV12-4; D: NA; size: many
DNA: TGTGCCAGCAGCCGGGGGGGGCCCTACAAGCGGTACTTC; CDR3: CASSRGGPYKRYF; J: TRBJ2-7; V: TRBV6-5; D: TRBD2; size: NA
DNA: TGTGCCAGCAGCCAAACTCCTGGCGGGGGGAGAGTAACCCAGTACTTC; CDR3: CASSQTPGGGRVTQYF; J: TRBJ2-5; V: TRBV11-2; D: TRBD2; size: NA
DNA: TGTGCCAGCAGCTTAGGGGTTAGCGGGACTGGGGGCCAGTACTTC; CDR3: CASSLGVSGTGGQYF; J: TRBJ2-7; V: TRBV11-2; D: TRBD2; size: NA
DNA: TGTGCCAGCAGCTTGCCCACTGACAGCCATATAGCCAAAAACATTCAGTACTTC; CDR3: CASSLPTDSHIAKNIQYF; J: TRBJ2-4; V: TRBV5-5; D: NA; size: NA
DNA: TGCAGCGTTGTACTAGCGGGCGCCTACGAGCAGTACTTC; CDR3: CSVVLAGAYEQYF; J: TRBJ2-7; V: TRBV29-1; D: TRBD2; size: many
DNA: TGCGCCAGCAGCCAAGTAGCGGGGGTTAGCACAGATACGCAGTATTTT; CDR3: CASSQVAGVSTDTQYF; J: TRBJ2-3; V: TRBV4-1; D: TRBD2; size: many
DNA: TGCGCCAGCAGCCAAGAGGGTCTAGCGGGGGGTAATGAGCAGTTCTTC; CDR3: CASSQEGLAGGNEQFF; J: TRBJ2-1; V: TRBV4-1; D: TRBD2; size: NA
DNA: TGTGCCAGCGGCCAACCACATGGATGGGAGACCCAGTACTTC; CDR3: CASGQPHGWETQYF; J: TRBJ2-5; V: TRBV11-2; D: NA; size: NA
DNA: TGTGCCAGCAGTCCCCAGGACAGGGGGCCCCATGGCTACACCTTC; CDR3: CASSPQDRGPHGYTF; J: TRBJ1-2; V: TRBV6-6; D: TRBD1; size: many
DNA: TGTGCCACCCCAATGGGGGGCGGTTGTGAGACCCAGTACTTC; CDR3: CATPMGGGCETQYF; J: TRBJ2-5; V: TRBV6-5; D: NA; size: few
DNA: TGTGCCAGTACCTATAGCTCAGCGGGAGGGTACAATGAGCAGTTCTTC; CDR3: CASTYSSAGGYNEQFF; J: TRBJ2-1; V: TRBV19; D: TRBD2; size: NA
DNA: TGTGCCAGCAGTGTCGGTGGCGATCAGCCCCAGCATTTT; CDR3: CASSVGGDQPQHF; J: TRBJ1-5; V: TRBV6-1; D: NA; size: many
DNA: TGTGCCAGCAGCTTGGCCTGGGACAGGGGAGGCTACACCTTC; CDR3: CASSLAWDRGGYTF; J: TRBJ1-2; V: TRBV5-5; D: TRBD1; size: once
DNA: TGTACCAGCAGCGACCCCGCGGCTAGGCGTTCATACGAGCAGTACTTC; CDR3: CTSSDPAARRSYEQYF; J: TRBJ2-7; V: TRBV11-2; D: NA; size: NA
DNA: TGTGCCAGCAGCTTGGGACTGGGACACCAAGAGACCCAGTACTTC; CDR3: CASSLGLGHQETQYF; J: TRBJ2-5; V: TRBV11-1; D: NA; size: many
DNA: TGTGCCAGCAGCCGACAGGGGTCTTACAATGAGCAGTTCTTC; CDR3: CASSRQGSYNEQFF; J: TRBJ2-1; V: TRBV5-4; D: TRBD1; size: many
DNA: TGTGCCAGCAGTTACCGGTCGCGGGATACGCAGCATTTT; CDR3: CASSYRSRDTQHF; J: TRBJ1-5; V: TRBV6-5; D: NA; size: NA
DNA: TGCGCCAGCAGCCAAGCTGCGACTGGGAGCACAGATACGCAGTATTTT; CDR3: CASSQAATGSTDTQYF; J: TRBJ2-3; V: TRBV4-3; D: NA; size: few
DNA: TGTGCCAGTAGTTTAGCGGGGCTAGCGGGAGTGATCTACAATGAGCAGTTCTTC; CDR3: CASSLAGLAGVIYNEQFF; J: TRBJ2-1; V: TRBV12-3/TRBV12-4; D: TRBD2; size: NA
DNA: TGTGCCAGCAGGTCGATACCGACAGGGATAAGCGGAATGAACACTGAAGCTTTCTTT; CDR3: CASRSIPTGISGMNTEAFF; J: TRBJ1-1; V: TRBV12-3/TRBV12-4; D: TRBD1; size: many
DNA: TGTGCCAGCAGCCTCCCCAGCACAAATACGCGGTATTTT; CDR3: CASSLPSTNTRYF; J: TRBJ2-3; V: TRBV11-2; D: NA; size: NA
DNA: TGTGCCAGCTCAATTGGGGTATATACGCAATATTTT; CDR3: CASSIGVYTQYF; J: TRBJ2-3; V: TRBV6-1; D: NA; size: NA
DNA: TGTGCCAGCAATGAAACCGTAGGGGTGGATACACAGTATTTT; CDR3: CASNETVGVDTQYF; J: TRBJ2-3; V: TRBV6-1; D: NA; size: NA
DNA: TGTGCCGGCAGCTTAAGACCAACTAGCGGCAGGGAGACCCACTACTTC; CDR3: CAGSLRPTSGRETHYF; J: TRBJ2-5; V: TRBV11-2; D: TRBD2; size: NA
DNA: TGTGCCAGCGGTCAATTCCCACCGACAGGACAGGAGCAGCACTTC; CDR3: CASGQFPPTGQEQHF; J: TRBJ2-7; V: TRBV28; D: TRBD1; size: NA
DNA: TGTGCCAGCAGTTTATACCCGCGACTAGCGAGCCTTCAAGAGACCCAGTACTTC; CDR3: CASSLYPRLASLQETQYF; J: TRBJ2-5; V: TRBV28; D: TRBD2; size: NA
DNA: TGTGCCAGCAGTTTAGACAGGACTAATACGGTAGAAAAACTGTTTTTT; CDR3: CASSLDRTNTVEKLFF; J: TRBJ1-4; V: TRBV12-3/TRBV12-4; D: NA; size: NA
DNA: TGTGCCAGCAGCTTGGCCGGCAGGGAGATCGGGGAGCTGTTTTTT; CDR3: CASSLAGREIGELFF; J: TRBJ2-2; V: TRBV5-6; D: NA; size: once
DNA: TGTGCCAGCAGCCTACGGCCCGGGTCTGCTGGAAACACCATATGTTTT; CDR3: CASSLRPGSAGNTICF; J: TRBJ1-3; V: TRBV11-2; D: NA; size: NA
DNA: TGCGCCAGCAGCCAAGATACCCCCAGCGGGTCCAAAAGTATTCAGTACTTC; CDR3: CASSQDTPSGSKSIQYF; J: TRBJ2-4; V: TRBV4-3; D: NA; size: NA
DNA: TGTGCCAGCAGCCAAGAAACGGGTTTCTACGAGCAGTACTTC; CDR3: CASSQETGFYEQYF; J: TRBJ2-7; V: TRBV14; D: NA; size: many
DNA: TGTGCCAATAGCTTGGAAGGGACAGAACTCTTTAATGAAAAACTGTTTTTT; CDR3: CANSLEGTELFNEKLFF; J: TRBJ1-4; V: TRBV5-5; D: TRBD1; size: NA